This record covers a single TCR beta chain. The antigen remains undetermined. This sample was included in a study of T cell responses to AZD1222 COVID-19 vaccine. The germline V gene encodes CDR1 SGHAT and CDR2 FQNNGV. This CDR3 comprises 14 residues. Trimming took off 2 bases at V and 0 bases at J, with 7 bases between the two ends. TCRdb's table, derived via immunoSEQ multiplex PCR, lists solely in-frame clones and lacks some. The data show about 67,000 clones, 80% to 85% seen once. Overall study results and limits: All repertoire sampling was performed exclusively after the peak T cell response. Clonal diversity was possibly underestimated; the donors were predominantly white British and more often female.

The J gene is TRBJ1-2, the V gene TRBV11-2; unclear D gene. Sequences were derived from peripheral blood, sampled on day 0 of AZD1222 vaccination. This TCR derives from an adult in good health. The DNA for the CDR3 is TGTGCCAGCAGCTTATTTATAGCTAACTATGGCTACACCTTC. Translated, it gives CASSLFIANYGYTF.